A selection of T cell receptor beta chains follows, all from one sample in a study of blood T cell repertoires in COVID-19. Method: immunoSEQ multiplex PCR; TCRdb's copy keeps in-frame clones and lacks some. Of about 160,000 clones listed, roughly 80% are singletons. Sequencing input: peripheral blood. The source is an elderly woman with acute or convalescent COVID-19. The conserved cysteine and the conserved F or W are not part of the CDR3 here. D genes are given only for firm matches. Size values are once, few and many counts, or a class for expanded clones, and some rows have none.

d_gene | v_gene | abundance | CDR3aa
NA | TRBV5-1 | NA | ASSPGGTQETQY
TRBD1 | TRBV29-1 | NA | SVSGQEGNQPQH
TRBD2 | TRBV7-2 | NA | ASSLAKLAASTDTQY
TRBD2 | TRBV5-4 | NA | ASSLGAGGSTDTQY
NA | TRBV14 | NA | ASSQDLARASHRGAV
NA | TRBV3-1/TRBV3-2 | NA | ASSHNRRETQY
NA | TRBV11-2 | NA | ASRAKWGTSSYNEQF
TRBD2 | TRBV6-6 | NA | ASSPQGTRIGVANYEQY
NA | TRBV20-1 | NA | SAIDGNPSYEQY
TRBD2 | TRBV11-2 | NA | ASTHRGGYQETQY
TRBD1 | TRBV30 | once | AWRGDRRNQETQY
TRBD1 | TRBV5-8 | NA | ASRGGRIGELF
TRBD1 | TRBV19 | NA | ASRGTGYGDTEAF
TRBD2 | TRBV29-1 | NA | SAGTSGGYNEQF